The 19 T cell receptor beta chains presented below share a single source sample, sequenced in a study of cytomegalovirus exposure and HLA in healthy donors. Use of 60 Vbeta and 13 Jbeta primers characterized the PCR. Assay used: immunoSEQ multiplex PCR; TCRdb lists only in-frame clones, some missing. The sample holds about 200,000 clones. The sample taken for sequencing was PBMCs. The origin of the receptors is a man aged 25-40 years in good health and CMV-seronegative.

This chain connects TRBV27 to TRBJ1-4, with 7 bases aligning to TRBD1. The ends lost 5 bases at V and 10 bases at J; junction bases unmatched: 13. Germline lookup yields CDR1 MNHEY and CDR2 SMNVEV (reference sequence). The CDR3 contains 15 residues. CDR3 region: CASSLGDSLIGKLFF. CDR3 bases: TGTGCCAGCAGTCTAGGGGACAGCCTAATCGGAAAACTGTTTTTT.

J is TRBJ2-5 and V is TRBV27; D might be TRBD1 (6 bases). This CDR3 region has 15 residues. Trimming cost V 6 bases and J 5 bases, with 19 bases left between them. Germline values: CDR1 MNHEY, CDR2 SMNVEV (reference sequence). The CDR3 sequence: CASRNPRGFEETQYF. The CDR3 DNA sequence: TGTGCCAGCAGAAATCCTAGGGGGTTTGAGGAGACCCAGTACTTC.

The chain uses TRBV19 and TRBJ2-7, with 7 bases fitting TRBD1. Germline CDR1 reads LNHDA; CDR2 reads SQIVND (reference sequence). This CDR3 comprises 14 residues. The J segment lost 5 bases and the V segment lost 5 bases, leaving 9 bases of the junction unmatched. The CDR3 sequence: CASSPPSTGNEQYF. The CDR3 DNA reads TGTGCCAGTAGTCCACCCTCGACAGGGAACGAGCAGTACTTC.

The chain's CDR3 is CASSPPQDSYNEQFF. The CDR3 DNA is TGTGCCAGCTCACCACCCCAGGACAGCTACAATGAGCAGTTCTTC. V and J are TRBV18 and TRBJ2-1; D may be TRBD1 (6 bases). CDR3 length: 15 residues. Trimming pared 0 bases from V and 3 bases from J, leaving 9 bases between. Per the germline V gene, CDR1 is KGHSH and CDR2 is LQKENI.

The chain couples TRBV18 to TRBJ2-2, with a weak D call TRBD1 (6 bases). In germline, CDR1 is KGHSH, CDR2 LQKENI. CDR3 size: 17 residues. V was pared by 1 base and J by 3 bases, with 15 bases between. Here the CDR3 DNA reads TGTGCCAGCTCACCACGACAGGACGGTCTGCACACCGGGGAGCTGTTTTTT. This sequence encodes CASSPRQDGLHTGELFF.

The chain employs TRBV4-2 and TRBJ2-5; perhaps TRBD1 as D (6 bases). The J call is uncertain, as TRBJ2-7 better fits the DNA end. Germline V CDR1 and CDR2: LGHNA, YNFKEQ. The CDR3 spans 15 residues. In nucleotides, the CDR3 is TGTGCCAGCAGTAAGAGGGGGTCTAGCTCCTACGAGCAGTACTTC. Amino acids: CASSKRGSSSYEQYF.

The rearrangement links TRBV5-1 to TRBJ1-2, with 7 bases identical to TRBD1. There are 15 residues in the CDR3. From germline, CDR1 is SGHRS and CDR2 YFSETQ. The V segment lost 3 bases and the J segment 4 bases; nucleotides outside the gene matches: 9. CDR3 nucleotides: TGCGCCAGCAGCTCTGACAGGGTTGGAGGCTATGGCTACACCTTC. The encoded protein is CASSSDRVGGYGYTF.

The chain carries TRBV29-1 and TRBJ1-5, with D maybe TRBD1 (6 bases). There are 13 residues in the CDR3. Trimming pared 7 bases from V and 4 bases from J, leaving 14 bases between. Germline CDR1 reads SQVTM; CDR2 reads ANQGSEA. CDR3 protein: CSALGQSNQPQHF. The CDR3 nucleotides read TGCAGCGCCCTAGGACAGAGTAATCAGCCCCAGCATTTT.

The rearrangement joins TRBV5-4 to TRBJ2-7; a weak D match, TRBD1 (6 bases). The V gene lost 0 bases and the J gene lost 2 bases, with 9 bases spanning the gap. CDR1 SGHNT and CDR2 YYREEE come from the germline V gene (reference sequence). This CDR3 is built from 14 residues. DNA of the CDR3: TGTGCCAGCAGCTTGGGGACAGCAGCCTACGAGCAGTACTTC. It is translated as CASSLGTAAYEQYF.

The chain uses TRBV28 and TRBJ2-2; D is unresolved. The CDR3 covers 13 residues. Trimming pared 3 bases from V and 5 bases from J, leaving 7 bases between. Looked up from germline, CDR1 is MDHEN and CDR2 is SYDVKM. The CDR3 protein is CASSFRRTGELFF. The DNA of the CDR3 is TGTGCCAGCAGTTTTCGGCGGACCGGGGAGCTGTTTTTT.

The chain links TRBV4-1 to TRBJ2-7, with TRBD2 as a possible D gene (6 bases). Trimming left V 4 bases short and J 0 bases short, with 19 bases between. This CDR3 is built from 17 residues. The germline CDR1 and CDR2 sequences are MGHRA and YSYEKL. In DNA form, the CDR3 reads TGCGCCAGCAGCCGCCTGCACCTAGCGAAGAGCTCCTACGAGCAGTACTTC. Its translation: CASSRLHLAKSSYEQYF.

This chain connects TRBV5-1 to TRBJ2-4; D is perhaps TRBD2 (7 bases). Germline lookup yields CDR1 SGHRS and CDR2 YFSETQ. This CDR3 has 17 amino acids. V lost 3 bases and J lost 1, with 17 bases in between. The CDR3 DNA reads as TGCGCCAGCAGCTATAGTGAGAGGGGGGGGGCCAAAAACATTCAGTACTTC. This translates into CASSYSERGGAKNIQYF.

The gene calls are TRBV14 and TRBJ1-2, with D possibly being TRBD1 (5 bases). Looked up from germline, CDR1 is SGHDN and CDR2 is FVKESK. CDR3 length: 18 amino acids. Trimming removed 5 bases at V and 5 bases at J, with 27 bases between. CDR3 sequence reads: CASSEVGQRAGILYGYTF. CDR3 bases: TGTGCCAGCAGCGAAGTGGGGCAAAGGGCAGGGATACTTTATGGCTACACCTTC.

The chain uses TRBV5-1 and TRBJ2-5, with TRBD1 identical over 7 bases. The CDR3 is 15 amino acids. With V trimmed by 0 bases and J by 2 bases, 4 bases remained unmatched. The germline gives CDR1 SGHRS, CDR2 YFSETQ. The CDR3 spells CASSLGDRDQETQYF. The CDR3 region has the DNA TGCGCCAGCAGCTTGGGAGACAGGGATCAAGAGACCCAGTACTTC.

This chain uses TRBV10-3 with TRBJ1-5, with 7 positions matching TRBD1. CDR1 ENHRY and CDR2 SYGVKD come from the germline V gene. CDR3 length equals 13 residues. With 9 bases clipped from V and 1 base from J, the junction kept 3 bases outside the gene matches. As DNA, the CDR3 is TGTGCCATTAGGACAGGAAGCAATCAGCCCCAGCATTTT. As protein: CAIRTGSNQPQHF.

The V gene is TRBV6-5, the J gene TRBJ2-7; possible D gene TRBD1, 5 bases. The germline CDR1 and CDR2 sequences are MNHEY and SVGAGI. The ends were cut back, 8 bases at V and 2 bases at J, with 19 bases in the middle. The CDR3 sequence is 15 residues long. CDR3: CASFPREGATYEQYF. As DNA, the CDR3 is TGTGCCAGCTTTCCAAGGGAAGGGGCGACCTACGAGCAGTACTTC.

V is TRBV10-1 and J is TRBJ2-1; 12 positions match TRBD1. J gave up 5 bases and V 1 base, and 3 bases lay outside the gene matches. The CDR3 runs 16 residues. In germline, CDR1 is WNHNN, CDR2 SYGVQD (reference sequence). The chain's CDR3 is CASSEFGDRGHNEQFF. The CDR3 coding sequence is TGCGCCAGCAGTGAGTTTGGGGACAGGGGGCACAATGAGCAGTTCTTC.

V gene TRBV7-2 combines with J gene TRBJ2-5, with D maybe TRBD1 (5 bases). Trimming stripped 5 bases from V and 2 bases from J, with 12 bases between. The germline V gene encodes CDR1 SGHTA and CDR2 FQGNSA. This CDR3 region has 14 residues. CDR3 DNA sequence: TGTGCCAGCAGCACGAGGCCAGGGCAAGAGACCCAGTACTTC. This gives the protein CASSTRPGQETQYF.

CDR3 region: CASSPNAGTSFIYEQFF. The CDR3 DNA follows: TGTGCCAGCAGCCCCAACGCCGGGACTAGCTTCATCTATGAGCAGTTCTTC. The rearrangement uses TRBV4-2 and TRBJ2-1; TRBD2 agrees at 9 bases. The junction had 15 bases not matched to a gene; V was cut back by 4 bases and J by 8 bases. Germline V gives CDR1 LGHNA, CDR2 YNFKEQ. There are 17 residues in the CDR3.